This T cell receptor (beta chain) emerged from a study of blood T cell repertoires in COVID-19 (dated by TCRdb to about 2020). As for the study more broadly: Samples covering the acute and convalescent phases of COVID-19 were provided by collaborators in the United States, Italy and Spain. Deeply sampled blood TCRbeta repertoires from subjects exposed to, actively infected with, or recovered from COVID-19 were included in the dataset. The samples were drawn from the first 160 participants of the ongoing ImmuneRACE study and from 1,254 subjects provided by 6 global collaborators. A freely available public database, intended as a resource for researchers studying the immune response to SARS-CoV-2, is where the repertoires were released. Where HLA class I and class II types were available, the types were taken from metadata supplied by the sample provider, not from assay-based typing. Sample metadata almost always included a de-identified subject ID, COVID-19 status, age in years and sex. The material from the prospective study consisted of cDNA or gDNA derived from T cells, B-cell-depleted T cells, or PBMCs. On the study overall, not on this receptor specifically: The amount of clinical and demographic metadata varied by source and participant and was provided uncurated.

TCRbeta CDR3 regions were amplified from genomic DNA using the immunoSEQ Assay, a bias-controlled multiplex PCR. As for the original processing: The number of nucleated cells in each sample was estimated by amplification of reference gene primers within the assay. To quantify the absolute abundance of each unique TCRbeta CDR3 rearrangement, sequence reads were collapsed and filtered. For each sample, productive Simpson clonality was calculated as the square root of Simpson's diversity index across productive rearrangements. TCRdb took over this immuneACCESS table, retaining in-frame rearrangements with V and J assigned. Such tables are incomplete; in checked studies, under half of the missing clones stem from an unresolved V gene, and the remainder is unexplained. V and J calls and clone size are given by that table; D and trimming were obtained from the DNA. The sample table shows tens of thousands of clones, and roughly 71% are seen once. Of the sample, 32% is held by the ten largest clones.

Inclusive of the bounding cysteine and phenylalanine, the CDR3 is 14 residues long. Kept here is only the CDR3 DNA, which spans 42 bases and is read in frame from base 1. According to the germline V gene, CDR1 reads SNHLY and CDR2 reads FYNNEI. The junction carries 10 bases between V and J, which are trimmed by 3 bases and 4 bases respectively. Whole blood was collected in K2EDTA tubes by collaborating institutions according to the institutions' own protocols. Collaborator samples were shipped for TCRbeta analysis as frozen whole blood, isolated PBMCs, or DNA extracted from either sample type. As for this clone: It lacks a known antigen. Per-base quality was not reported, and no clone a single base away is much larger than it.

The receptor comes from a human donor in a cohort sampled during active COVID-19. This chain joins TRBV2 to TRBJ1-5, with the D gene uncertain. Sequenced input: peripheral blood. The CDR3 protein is CASSDRVANQPQHF. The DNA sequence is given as TGTGCCAGCAGTGACCGCGTAGCGAATCAGCCCCAGCATTTT.